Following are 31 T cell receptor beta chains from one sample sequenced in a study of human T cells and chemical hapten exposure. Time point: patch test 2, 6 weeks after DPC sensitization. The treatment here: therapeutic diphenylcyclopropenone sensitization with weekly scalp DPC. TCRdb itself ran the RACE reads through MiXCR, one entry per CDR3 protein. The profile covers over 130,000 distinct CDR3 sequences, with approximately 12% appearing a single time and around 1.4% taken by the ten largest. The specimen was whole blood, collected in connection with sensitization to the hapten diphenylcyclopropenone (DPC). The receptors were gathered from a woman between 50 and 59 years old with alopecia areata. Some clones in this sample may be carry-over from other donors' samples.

CDR3 residues: CASSLAQQGAGEKLFF. For the CDR3, the DNA is TGTGCCAGCAGCTTAGCCCAACAGGGGGCCGGCGAAAAACTGTTTTTT. The chain recombines TRBV7-6 with TRBJ1-4; 9 bases fit TRBD1. Germline V gene lookup returns CDR1 SGHVS and CDR2 FNYEAQ. V was clipped by 0 bases and J by 8 bases; unmatched bases: 7. CDR3 length: 16 residues. Full variable domain (missing parts from reference TRBV7-6 and TRBJ1-4): GAGVSQSPRYKVTKRGQDVALRCDPISGHVSLYWYRQALGQGPEFLTYFNYEAQQDKSGLPNDRFSAERPEGSISTLTIQRTEQRDSAMYRCASSLAQQGAGEKLFFGSGTQLSVL.

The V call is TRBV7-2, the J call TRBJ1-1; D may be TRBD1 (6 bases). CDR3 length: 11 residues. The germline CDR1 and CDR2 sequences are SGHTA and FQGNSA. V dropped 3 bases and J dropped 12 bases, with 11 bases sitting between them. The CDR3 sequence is CASSFHRVTFF. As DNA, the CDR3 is TGTGCCAGCAGCTTCCACAGGGTTACTTTCTTT.

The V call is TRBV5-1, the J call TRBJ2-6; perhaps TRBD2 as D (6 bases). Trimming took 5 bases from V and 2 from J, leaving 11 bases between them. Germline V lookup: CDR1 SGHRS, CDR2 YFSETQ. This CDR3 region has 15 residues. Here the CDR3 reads CASSPGTPGANVLTF. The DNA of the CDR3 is TGCGCCAGCAGTCCCGGGACTCCTGGGGCCAACGTCCTGACTTTC. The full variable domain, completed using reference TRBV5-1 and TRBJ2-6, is KAGVTQTPRYLIKTRGQQVTLSCSPISGHRSVSWYQQTPGQGLQFLFEYFSETQRNKGNFPGRFSGRQFSNSRSEMNVSTLELGDSALYLCASSPGTPGANVLTFGAGSRLTVL.

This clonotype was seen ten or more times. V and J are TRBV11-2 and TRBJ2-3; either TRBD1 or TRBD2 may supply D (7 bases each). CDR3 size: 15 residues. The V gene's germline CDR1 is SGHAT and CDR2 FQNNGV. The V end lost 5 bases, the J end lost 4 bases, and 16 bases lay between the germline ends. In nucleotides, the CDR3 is TGTGCCAGCAGCCCAGGGGGGGCTAGCTCAGATACGCAGTATTTT. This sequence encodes CASSPGGASSDTQYF.

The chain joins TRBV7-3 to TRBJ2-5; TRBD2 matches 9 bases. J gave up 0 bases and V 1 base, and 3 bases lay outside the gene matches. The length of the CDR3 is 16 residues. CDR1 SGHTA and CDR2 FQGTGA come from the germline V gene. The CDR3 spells CASSLMWTSDQETQYF. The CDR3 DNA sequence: TGTGCCAGCAGCTTAATGTGGACTAGCGACCAAGAGACCCAGTACTTC.

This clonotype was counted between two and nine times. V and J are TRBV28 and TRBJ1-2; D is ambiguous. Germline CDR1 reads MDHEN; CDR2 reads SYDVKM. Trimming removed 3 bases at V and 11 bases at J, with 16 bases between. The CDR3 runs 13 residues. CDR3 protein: CASSFQSRAGYTF. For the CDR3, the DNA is TGTGCCAGCAGTTTCCAGAGTAGGGCCGGGTACACCTTC.

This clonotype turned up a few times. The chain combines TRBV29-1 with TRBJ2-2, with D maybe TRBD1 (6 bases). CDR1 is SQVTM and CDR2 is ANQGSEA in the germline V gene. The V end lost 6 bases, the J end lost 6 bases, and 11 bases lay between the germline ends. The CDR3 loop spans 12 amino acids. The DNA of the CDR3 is TGCAGCGTCCCGGACAGTCCCGGGGAGCTGTTTTTT. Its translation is CSVPDSPGELFF.

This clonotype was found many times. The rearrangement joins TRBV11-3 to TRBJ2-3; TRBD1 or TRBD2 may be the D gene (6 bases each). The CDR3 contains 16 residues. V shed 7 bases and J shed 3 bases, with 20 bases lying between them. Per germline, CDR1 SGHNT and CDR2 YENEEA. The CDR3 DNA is TGTGCCAGCACCTCAAGTGGTCCGGGGGCAACAGATACGCAGTATTTT. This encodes CASTSSGPGATDTQYF.

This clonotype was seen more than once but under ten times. The CDR3 DNA is TGTGCCAGCAGCCGCCGACAGGGAGGGGGTCAGCCCCAGCATTTT. This codes for CASSRRQGGGQPQHF. V gene TRBV3-1 combines with J gene TRBJ1-5, with 7 bases lining up with TRBD1. The CDR3 covers 15 residues. Germline V gene data show CDR1 as LGHDT and CDR2 as YNNKEL (reference sequence). V was clipped by 4 bases and J by 6 bases; unmatched bases: 9.

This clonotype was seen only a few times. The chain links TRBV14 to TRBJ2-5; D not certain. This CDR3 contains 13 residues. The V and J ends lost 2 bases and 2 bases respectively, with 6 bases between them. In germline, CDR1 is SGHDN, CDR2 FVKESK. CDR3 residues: CASSQNLQETQYF. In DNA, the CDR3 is TGTGCCAGCAGCCAAAACCTTCAAGAGACCCAGTACTTC.

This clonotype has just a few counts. In DNA, the CDR3 is TGTGCCAGCAGGAATAGCAATCAGCCCCAGCATTTT. It encodes CASRNSNQPQHF. J is TRBJ1-5 and V is TRBV2; the D is unclear. Trimming cost V 6 bases and J 0 bases, with 3 bases left between them. Germline V gene data show CDR1 as SNHLY and CDR2 as FYNNEI. This CDR3 has 12 residues.

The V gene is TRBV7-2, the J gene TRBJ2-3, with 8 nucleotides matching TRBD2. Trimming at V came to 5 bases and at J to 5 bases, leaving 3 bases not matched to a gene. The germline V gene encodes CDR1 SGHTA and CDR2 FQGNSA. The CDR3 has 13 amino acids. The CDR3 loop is CASSVLAGDTQYF. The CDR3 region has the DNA TGTGCCAGCAGCGTCCTAGCGGGAGATACGCAGTATTTT.

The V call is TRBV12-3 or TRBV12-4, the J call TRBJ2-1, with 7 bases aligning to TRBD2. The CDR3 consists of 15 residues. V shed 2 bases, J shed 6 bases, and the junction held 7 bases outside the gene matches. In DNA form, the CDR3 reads TGTGCCAGCAGTTTAACGGGGAGGGGCCTCAATGAGCAGTTCTTC. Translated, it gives CASSLTGRGLNEQFF.

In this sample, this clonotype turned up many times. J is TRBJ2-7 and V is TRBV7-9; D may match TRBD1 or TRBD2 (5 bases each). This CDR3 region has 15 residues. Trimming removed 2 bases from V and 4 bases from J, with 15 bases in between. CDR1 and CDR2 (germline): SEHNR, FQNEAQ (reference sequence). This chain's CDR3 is CASSLTSGDVYEQYF. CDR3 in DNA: TGTGCCAGCAGCTTAACTTCCGGGGACGTTTACGAGCAGTACTTC. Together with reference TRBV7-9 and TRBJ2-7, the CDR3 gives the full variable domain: DTGVSQNPRHKITKRGQNVTFRCDPISEHNRLYWYRQTLGQGPEFLTYFQNEAQLEKSRLLSDRFSAERPKGSFSTLEIQRTEQGDSAMYLCASSLTSGDVYEQYFGPGTRLTVT.

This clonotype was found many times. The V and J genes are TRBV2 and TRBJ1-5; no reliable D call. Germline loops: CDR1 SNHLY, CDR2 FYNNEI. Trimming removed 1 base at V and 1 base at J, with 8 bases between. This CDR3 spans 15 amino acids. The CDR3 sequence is CASSEGLGSNQPQHF. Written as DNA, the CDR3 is TGTGCCAGCAGTGAAGGATTAGGGAGCAATCAGCCCCAGCATTTT.

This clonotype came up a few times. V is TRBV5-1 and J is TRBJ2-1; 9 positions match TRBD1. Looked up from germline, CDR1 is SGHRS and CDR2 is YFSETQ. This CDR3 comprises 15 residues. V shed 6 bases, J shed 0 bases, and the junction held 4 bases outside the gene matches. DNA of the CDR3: TGCGCCAGCAAATTGGGACAGGGCTCCTACAATGAGCAGTTCTTC. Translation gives CASKLGQGSYNEQFF.

The CDR3 is CASSTPGSSYEQYF. The DNA of the CDR3 is TGTGCCAGCTCCACGCCAGGTTCCTCCTACGAGCAGTACTTC. The chain couples TRBV28 to TRBJ2-7; D gene uncertain. The CDR3 has 14 amino acids. The germline V and J ends were trimmed by 8 bases and 0 bases, with 14 bases remaining between them. Looked up from germline, CDR1 is MDHEN and CDR2 is SYDVKM.

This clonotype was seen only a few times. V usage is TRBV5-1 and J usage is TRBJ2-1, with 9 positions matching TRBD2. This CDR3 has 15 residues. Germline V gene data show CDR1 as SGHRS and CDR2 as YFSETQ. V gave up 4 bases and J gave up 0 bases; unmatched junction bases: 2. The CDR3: CASSRLADSYNEQFF. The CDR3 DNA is TGCGCCAGCAGCCGACTAGCGGACTCCTACAATGAGCAGTTCTTC.

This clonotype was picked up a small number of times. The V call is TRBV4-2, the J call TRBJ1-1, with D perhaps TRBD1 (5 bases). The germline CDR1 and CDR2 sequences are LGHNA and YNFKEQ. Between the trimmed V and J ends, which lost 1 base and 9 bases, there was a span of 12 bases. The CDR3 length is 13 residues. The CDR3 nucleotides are TGTGCCAGCAGCCAAGTTGGGGCCCCCCAAGCTTTCTTT. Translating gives CASSQVGAPQAFF.

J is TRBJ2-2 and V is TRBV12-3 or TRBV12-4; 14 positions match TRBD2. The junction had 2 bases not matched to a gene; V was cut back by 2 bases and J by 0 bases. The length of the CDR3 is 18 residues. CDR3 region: CASSLPGLAGANTGELFF. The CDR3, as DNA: TGTGCCAGCAGTTTACCGGGACTAGCGGGAGCGAACACCGGGGAGCTGTTTTTT.

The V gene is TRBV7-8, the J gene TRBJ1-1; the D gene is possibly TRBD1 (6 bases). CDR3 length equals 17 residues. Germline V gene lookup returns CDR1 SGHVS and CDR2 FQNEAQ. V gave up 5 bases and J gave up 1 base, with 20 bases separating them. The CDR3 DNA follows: TGTGCCAGCAGCAGACGGACAGCTCTAGCAACGAACACTGAAGCTTTCTTT. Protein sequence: CASSRRTALATNTEAFF.

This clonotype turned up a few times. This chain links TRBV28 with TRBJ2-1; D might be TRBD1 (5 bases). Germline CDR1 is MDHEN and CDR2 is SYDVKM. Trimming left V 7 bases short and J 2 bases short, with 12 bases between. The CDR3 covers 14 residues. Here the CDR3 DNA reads TGTGCCAGCATCGTGGACAACACCTACAATGAGCAGTTCTTC. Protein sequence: CASIVDNTYNEQFF.

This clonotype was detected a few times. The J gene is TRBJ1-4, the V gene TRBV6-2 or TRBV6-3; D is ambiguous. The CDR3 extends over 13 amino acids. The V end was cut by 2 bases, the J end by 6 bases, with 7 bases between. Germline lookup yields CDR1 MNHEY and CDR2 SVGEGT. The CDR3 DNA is TGTGCCAGCAGTTACCTTGGGGATGAAAAACTGTTTTTT. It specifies CASSYLGDEKLFF.

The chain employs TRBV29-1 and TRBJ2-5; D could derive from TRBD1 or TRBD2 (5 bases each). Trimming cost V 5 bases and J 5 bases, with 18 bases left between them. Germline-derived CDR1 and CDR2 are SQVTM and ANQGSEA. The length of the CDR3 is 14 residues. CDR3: CSVWADGGAETQYF. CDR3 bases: TGCAGCGTTTGGGCGGATGGGGGTGCGGAGACCCAGTACTTC.

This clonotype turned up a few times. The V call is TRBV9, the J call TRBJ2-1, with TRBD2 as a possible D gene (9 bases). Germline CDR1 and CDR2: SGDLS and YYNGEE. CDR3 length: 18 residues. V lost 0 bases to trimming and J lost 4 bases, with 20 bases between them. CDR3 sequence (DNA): TGTGCCAGCAGCGTAGCTACAGGGGGGCTAGCGGGGTACAATGAGCAGTTCTTC. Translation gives CASSVATGGLAGYNEQFF. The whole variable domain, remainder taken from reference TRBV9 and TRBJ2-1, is DSGVTQTPKHLITATGQRVTLRCSPRSGDLSVYWYQQSLDQGLQFLIQYYNGEERAKGNILERFSAQQFPDLHSELNLSSLELGDSALYFCASSVATGGLAGYNEQFFGPGTRLTVL.

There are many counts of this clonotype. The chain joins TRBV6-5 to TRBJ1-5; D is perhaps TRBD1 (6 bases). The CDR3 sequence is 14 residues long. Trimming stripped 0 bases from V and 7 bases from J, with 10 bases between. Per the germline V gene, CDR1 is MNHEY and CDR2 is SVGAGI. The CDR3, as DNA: TGTGCCAGCAGTTACTCTACAGGGCGCCAGCCCCAGCATTTT. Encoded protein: CASSYSTGRQPQHF.

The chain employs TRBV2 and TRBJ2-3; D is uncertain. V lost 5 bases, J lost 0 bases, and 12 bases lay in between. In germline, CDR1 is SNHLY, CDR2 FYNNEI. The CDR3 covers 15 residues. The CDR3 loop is CASSRSVSSTDTQYF. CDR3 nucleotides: TGTGCCAGCAGTAGGTCGGTTTCTAGCACAGATACGCAGTATTTT.

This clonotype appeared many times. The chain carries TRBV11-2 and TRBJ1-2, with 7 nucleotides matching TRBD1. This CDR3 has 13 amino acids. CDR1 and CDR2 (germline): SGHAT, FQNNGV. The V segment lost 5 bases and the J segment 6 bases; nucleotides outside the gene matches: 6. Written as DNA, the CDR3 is TGTGCCAGCAGCGTGGGACAGTTAGATGGCTACACCTTC. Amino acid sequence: CASSVGQLDGYTF.

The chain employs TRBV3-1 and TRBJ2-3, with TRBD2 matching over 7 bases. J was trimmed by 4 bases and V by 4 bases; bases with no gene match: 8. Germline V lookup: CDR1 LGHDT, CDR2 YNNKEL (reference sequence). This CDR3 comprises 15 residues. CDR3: CASSPVGGSADTQYF. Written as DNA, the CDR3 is TGTGCCAGCAGCCCCGTGGGCGGGAGTGCAGATACGCAGTATTTT.

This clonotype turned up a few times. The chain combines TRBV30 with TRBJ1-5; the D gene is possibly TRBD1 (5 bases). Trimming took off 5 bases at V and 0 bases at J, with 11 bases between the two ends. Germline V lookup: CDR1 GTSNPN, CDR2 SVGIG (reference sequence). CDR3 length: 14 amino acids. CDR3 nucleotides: TGTGCCTGGGGGACGGAACGTAGCAATCAGCCCCAGCATTTT. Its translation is CAWGTERSNQPQHF.

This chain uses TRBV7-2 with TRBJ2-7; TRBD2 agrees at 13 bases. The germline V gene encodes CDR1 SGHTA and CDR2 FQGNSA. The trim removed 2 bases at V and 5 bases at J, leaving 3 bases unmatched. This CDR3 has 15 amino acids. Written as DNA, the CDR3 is TGTGCCAGCAGCTTAACTAGCGGGAGGGCCCACGAGCAGTACTTC. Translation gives CASSLTSGRAHEQYF.